This TCR beta chain was found in a study of shared clonotypes between healthy human individuals. Findings and caveats of the study: Clonotypes shared by all four donors outscored non-shared clonotypes in generation probability.

CDR1 and CDR2 (germline): LNHDA, SQIVND (reference sequence). This CDR3 region has 12 residues. V was pared by 9 bases and J by 10 bases, with 6 bases of the junction left unmatched. The assay used deep level. Sorted-subset replicate PCRs used 200 ng of genomic DNA. This amount corresponded to tens of thousands of T cell genomes. Libraries were prepared by immunoSEQ multiplex PCR; TCRdb keeps only in-frame clonotypes and omits some of them. Here the sample spans 850,000 to 1,200,000 clones, about 77% being singletons. Subsets obtained from CD4+ cells comprised CD45RA+ naive and CD45RA-negative memory cells. Turning to this clone: Its antigen is as yet unknown.

The source material was memory CD4+ T cells sorted from blood. Subset indicated: CD45RA-negative fraction. This receptor was identified in a man younger than 30 in good health. This chain uses TRBV19 with TRBJ1-4, with 9 bases fitting TRBD1. CDR3 nucleotide sequence: TGTGCCAGCAAAGGACAGGGGATAAAACTGTTTTTT. Amino acids: CASKGQGIKLFF. The entire variable domain, with the rest obtained from reference TRBV19 and TRBJ1-4, is as follows: DGGITQSPKYLFRKEGQNVTLSCEQNLNHDAMYWYRQDPGQGLRLIYYSQIVNDFQKGDIAEGYSVSREKKESFPLTVTSAQKNPTAFYLCASKGQGIKLFFGSGTQLSVL.